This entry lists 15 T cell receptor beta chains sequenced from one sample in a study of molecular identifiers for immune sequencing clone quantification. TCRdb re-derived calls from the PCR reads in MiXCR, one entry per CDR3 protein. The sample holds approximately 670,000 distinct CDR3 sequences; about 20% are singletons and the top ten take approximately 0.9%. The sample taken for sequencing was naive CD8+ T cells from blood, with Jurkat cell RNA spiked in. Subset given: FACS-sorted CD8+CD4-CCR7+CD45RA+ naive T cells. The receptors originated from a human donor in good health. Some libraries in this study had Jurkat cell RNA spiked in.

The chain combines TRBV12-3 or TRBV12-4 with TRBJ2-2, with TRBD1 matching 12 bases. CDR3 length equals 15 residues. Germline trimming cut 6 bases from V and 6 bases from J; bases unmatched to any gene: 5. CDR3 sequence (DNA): TGTGCCAGCAGACCCGGGACAGGGGGCGCCGGGGAGCTGTTTTTT. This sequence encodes CASRPGTGGAGELFF.

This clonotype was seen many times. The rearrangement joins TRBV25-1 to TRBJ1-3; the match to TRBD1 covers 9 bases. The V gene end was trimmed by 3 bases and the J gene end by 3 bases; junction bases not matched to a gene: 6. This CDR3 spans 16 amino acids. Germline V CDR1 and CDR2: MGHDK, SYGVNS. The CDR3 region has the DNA TGTGCCAGCAGTGAGAGGGACAGGGTTTTTGGAAACACCATATATTTT. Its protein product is CASSERDRVFGNTIYF.

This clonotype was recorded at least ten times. CDR3 sequence (DNA): TGCGCATGCAGGAGAGGGGCCCGCCAGTACTTC. This encodes CACRRGARQYF. The rearrangement uses TRBV10-1 and TRBJ2-7; D may be TRBD1 or TRBD2 (5 bases each). CDR3 length equals 11 residues. The V gene's germline CDR1 is WNHNN and CDR2 SYGVQD (reference sequence).

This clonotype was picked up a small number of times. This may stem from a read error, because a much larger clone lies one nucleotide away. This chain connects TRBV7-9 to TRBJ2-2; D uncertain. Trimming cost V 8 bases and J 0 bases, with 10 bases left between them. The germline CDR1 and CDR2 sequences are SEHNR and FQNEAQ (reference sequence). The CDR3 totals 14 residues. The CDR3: CASGPGPNTGELFF. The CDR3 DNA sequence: TGTGCCAGCGGCCCCGGACCGAACACCGGGGAGCTGTTTTTT. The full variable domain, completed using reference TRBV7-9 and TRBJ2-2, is DTGVSQNPRHKITKRGQNVTFRCDPISEHNRLYWYRQTLGQGPEFLTYFQNEAQLEKSRLLSDRFSAERPKGSFSTLEIQRTEQGDSAMYLCASGPGPNTGELFFGEGSRLTVL.

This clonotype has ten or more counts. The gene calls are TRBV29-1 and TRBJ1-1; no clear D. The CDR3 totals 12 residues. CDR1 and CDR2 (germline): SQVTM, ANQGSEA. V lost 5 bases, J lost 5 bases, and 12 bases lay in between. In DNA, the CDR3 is TGCAGCGTTAAAACGGGATTTACTGAAGCTTTCTTT. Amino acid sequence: CSVKTGFTEAFF.

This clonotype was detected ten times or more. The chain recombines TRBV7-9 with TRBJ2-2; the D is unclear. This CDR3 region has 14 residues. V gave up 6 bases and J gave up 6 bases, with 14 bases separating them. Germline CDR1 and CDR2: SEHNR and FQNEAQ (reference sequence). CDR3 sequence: CASRINGAPGELFF. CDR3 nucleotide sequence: TGTGCCAGCAGGATTAACGGTGCCCCCGGGGAGCTGTTTTTT.

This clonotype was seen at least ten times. CDR3 in amino acids: CASSPPDSYQPQHF. Written as DNA, the CDR3 is TGTGCCAGCAGCCCTCCGGACAGTTATCAGCCCCAGCATTTT. This chain connects TRBV6-1 to TRBJ1-5; D is perhaps TRBD1 (6 bases). V was cut by 6 bases and J by 5 bases, with 14 bases left in between. The CDR3 spans 14 residues. Germline V gives CDR1 MNHNS, CDR2 SASEGT.

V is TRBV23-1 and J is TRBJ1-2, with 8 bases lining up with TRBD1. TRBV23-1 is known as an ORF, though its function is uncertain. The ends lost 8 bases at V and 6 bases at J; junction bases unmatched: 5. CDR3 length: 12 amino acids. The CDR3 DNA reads TGCGCCAGCGGGAGGACAGGGAATGGCTACACCTTC. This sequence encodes CASGRTGNGYTF.

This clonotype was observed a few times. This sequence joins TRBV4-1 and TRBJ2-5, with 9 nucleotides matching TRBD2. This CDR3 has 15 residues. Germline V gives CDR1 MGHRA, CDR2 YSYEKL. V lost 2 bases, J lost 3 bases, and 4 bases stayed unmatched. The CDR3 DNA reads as TGCGCCAGCAGCCAAACACCTAGCGGGAAAGAGACCCAGTACTTC. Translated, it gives CASSQTPSGKETQYF.

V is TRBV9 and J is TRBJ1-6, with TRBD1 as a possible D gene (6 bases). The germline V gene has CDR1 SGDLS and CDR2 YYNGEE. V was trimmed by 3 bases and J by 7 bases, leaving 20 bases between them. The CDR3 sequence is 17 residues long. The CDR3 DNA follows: TGTGCCAGCAGCGCAAACCCCGTCGAAGGGGGGAATTCACCCCTCCACTTT. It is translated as CASSANPVEGGNSPLHF.

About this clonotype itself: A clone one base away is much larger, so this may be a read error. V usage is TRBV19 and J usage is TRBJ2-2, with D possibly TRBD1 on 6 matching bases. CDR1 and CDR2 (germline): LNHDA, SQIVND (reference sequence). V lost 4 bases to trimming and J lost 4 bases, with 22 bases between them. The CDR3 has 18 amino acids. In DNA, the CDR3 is TGTGCCAGTAGTACTTGGGACACCCGGTTGTCTTGCACCGGGGAGCTGTTTTTT. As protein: CASSTWDTRLSCTGELFF.

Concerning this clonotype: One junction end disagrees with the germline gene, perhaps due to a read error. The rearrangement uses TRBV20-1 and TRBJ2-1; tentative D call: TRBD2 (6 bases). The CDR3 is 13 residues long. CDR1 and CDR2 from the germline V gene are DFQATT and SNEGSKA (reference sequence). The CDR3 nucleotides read TGCAGTGCTAGAGAATATCCCGGGGGTGAGCAGCTCTTC. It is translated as CSAREYPGGEQLF.

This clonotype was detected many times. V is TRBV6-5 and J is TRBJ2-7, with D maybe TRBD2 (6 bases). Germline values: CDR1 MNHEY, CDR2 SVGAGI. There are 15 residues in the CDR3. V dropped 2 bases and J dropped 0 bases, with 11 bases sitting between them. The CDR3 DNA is TGTGCCAGCAGTTACATCGCGGGGAGCTCCTACGAGCAGTACTTC. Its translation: CASSYIAGSSYEQYF.

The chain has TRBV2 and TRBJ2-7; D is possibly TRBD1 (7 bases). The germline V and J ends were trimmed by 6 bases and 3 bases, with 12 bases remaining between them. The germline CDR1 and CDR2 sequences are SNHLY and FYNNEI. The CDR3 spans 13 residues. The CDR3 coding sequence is TGTGCCAGCAGAGGAGGGGACAGCTACGAGCAGTACTTC. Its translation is CASRGGDSYEQYF.

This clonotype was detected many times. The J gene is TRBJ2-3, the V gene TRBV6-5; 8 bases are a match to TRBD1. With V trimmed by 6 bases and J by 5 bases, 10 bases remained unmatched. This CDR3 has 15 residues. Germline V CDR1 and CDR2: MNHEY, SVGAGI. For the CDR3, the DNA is TGTGCCAGCAGGCTTCCGGGACAGGATATAGATACGCAGTATTTT. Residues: CASRLPGQDIDTQYF.